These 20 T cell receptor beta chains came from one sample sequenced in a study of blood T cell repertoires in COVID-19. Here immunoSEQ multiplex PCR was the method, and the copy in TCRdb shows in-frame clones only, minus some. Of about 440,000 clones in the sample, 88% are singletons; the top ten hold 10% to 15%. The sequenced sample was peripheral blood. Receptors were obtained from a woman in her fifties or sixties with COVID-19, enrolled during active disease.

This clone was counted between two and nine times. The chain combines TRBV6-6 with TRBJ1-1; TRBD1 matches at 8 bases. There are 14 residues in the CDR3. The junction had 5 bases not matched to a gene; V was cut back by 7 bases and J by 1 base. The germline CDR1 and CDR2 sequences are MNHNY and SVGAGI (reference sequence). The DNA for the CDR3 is TGTGCCAGCATTCGGGACAGGTCGAACACTGAAGCTTTCTTT. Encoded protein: CASIRDRSNTEAFF.

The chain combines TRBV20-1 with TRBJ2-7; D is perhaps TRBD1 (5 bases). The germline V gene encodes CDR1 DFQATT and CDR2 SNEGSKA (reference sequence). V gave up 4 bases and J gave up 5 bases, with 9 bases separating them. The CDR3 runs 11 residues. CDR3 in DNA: TGCAGTGCTAAGGGGTTCCACGAGCAGTACTTC. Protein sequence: CSAKGFHEQYF.

The CDR3 loop is CSVGDEKLFF. In nucleotides, the CDR3 is TGCAGCGTGGGAGATGAAAAACTGTTTTTT. V is TRBV29-1 and J is TRBJ1-4, with D unresolved. This CDR3 spans 10 amino acids. The germline CDR1 and CDR2 sequences are SQVTM and ANQGSEA. V lost 6 bases to trimming and J lost 6 bases, with 5 bases between them. Using reference TRBV29-1 and TRBJ1-4 for the parts outside the CDR3, the full variable domain is SAVISQKPSRDICQRGTSLTIQCQVDSQVTMMFWYRQQPGQSLTLIATANQGSEATYESGFVIDKFPISRPNLTFSTLTVSNMSPEDSSIYLCSVGDEKLFFGSGTQLSVL.

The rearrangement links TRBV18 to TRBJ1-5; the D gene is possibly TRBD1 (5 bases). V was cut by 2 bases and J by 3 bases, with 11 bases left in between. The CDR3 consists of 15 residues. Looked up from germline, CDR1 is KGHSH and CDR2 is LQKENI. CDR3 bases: TGTGCCAGCTCACCAGGGGGAGGGGCCAATCAGCCCCAGCATTTT. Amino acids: CASSPGGGANQPQHF.

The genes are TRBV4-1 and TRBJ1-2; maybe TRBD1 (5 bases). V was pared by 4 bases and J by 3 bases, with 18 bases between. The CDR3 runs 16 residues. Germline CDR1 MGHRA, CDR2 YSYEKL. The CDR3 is CASSRLSAGYDYGYTF. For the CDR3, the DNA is TGCGCCAGCAGCCGACTTTCGGCAGGGTACGACTATGGCTACACCTTC.

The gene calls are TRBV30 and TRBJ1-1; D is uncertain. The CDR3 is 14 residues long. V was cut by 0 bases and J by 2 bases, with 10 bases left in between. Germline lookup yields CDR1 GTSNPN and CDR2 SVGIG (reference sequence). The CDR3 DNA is TGTGCCTGGAGTGTACGAGGATTCAACACTGAAGCTTTCTTT. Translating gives CAWSVRGFNTEAFF.

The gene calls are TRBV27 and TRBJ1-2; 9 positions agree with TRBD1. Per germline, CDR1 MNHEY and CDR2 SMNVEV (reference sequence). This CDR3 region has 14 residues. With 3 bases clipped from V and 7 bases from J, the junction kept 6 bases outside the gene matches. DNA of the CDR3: TGTGCCAGCAGTTTTACTACAGGGGGCGGTGGCTACACCTTC. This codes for CASSFTTGGGGYTF.

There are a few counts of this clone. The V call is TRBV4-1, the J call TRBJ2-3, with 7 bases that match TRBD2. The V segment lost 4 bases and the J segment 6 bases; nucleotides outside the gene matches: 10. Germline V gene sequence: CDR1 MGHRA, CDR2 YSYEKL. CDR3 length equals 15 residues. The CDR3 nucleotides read TGCGCCAGCAGCCCCTCGACTAGCAGCTCCGATACGCAGTATTTT. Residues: CASSPSTSSSDTQYF.

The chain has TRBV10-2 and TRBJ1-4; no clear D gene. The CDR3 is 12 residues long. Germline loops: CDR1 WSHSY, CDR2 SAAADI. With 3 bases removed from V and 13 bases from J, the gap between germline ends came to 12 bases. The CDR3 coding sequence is TGCGCCAGCAGTGATCCCTCGGAGAGACTGTTTTTT. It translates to CASSDPSERLFF.

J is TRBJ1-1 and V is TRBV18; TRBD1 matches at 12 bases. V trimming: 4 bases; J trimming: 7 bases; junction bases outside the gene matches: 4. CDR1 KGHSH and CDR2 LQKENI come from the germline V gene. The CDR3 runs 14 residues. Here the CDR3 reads CASSLGTGGGEAFF. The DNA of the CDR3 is TGTGCCAGCTCACTTGGGACAGGGGGCGGTGAAGCTTTCTTT. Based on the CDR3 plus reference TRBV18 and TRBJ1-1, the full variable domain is NAGVMQNPRHLVRRRGQEARLRCSPMKGHSHVYWYRQLPEEGLKFMVYLQKENIIDESGMPKERFSAEFPKEGPSILRIQQVVRGDSAAYFCASSLGTGGGEAFFGQGTRLTVV.

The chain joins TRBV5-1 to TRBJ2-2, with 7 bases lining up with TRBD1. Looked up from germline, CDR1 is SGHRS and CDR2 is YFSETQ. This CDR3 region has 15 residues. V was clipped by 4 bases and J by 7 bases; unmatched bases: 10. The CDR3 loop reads CASSDRDSGVGELFF. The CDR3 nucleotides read TGCGCCAGCAGCGACCGGGACAGTGGCGTCGGGGAGCTGTTTTTT.

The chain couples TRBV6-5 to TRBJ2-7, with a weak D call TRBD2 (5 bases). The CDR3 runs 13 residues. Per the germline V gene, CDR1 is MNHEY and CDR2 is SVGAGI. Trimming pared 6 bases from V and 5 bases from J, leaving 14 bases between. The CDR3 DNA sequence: TGTGCCAGCAGCGCGACGGGAACCCACGAGCAGTACTTC. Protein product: CASSATGTHEQYF.

CDR3: CASSFWDGGAYEQYF. The CDR3 region has the DNA TGTGCCAGCAGCTTTTGGGACGGGGGAGCCTACGAGCAGTACTTC. The rearrangement uses TRBV13 and TRBJ2-7; a possible D gene is TRBD2 (6 bases). From germline, CDR1 is PRHDT and CDR2 FYEKMQ (reference sequence). Between the trimmed V and J ends, which lost 3 bases and 2 bases, there was a span of 14 bases. The CDR3 consists of 15 residues.

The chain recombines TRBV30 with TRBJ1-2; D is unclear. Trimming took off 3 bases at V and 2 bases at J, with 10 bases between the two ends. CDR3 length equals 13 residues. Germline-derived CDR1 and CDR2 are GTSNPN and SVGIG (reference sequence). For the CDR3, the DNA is TGTGCCTGGAGGGAGGGAGGGAACTATGGCTACACCTTC. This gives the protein CAWREGGNYGYTF.

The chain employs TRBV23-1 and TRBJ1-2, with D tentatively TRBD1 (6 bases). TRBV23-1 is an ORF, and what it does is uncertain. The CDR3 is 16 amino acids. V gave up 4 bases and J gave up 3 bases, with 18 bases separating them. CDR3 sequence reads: CASSPLGGARDYGYTF. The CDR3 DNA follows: TGCGCCAGCAGTCCCCTCGGGGGGGCGCGGGACTATGGCTACACCTTC.

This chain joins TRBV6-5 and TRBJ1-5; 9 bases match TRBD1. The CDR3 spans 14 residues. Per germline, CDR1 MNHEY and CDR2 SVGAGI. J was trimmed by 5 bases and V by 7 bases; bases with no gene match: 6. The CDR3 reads CASKPNRGHQPQHF. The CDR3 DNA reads TGTGCCAGCAAACCAAACAGGGGGCATCAGCCCCAGCATTTT.

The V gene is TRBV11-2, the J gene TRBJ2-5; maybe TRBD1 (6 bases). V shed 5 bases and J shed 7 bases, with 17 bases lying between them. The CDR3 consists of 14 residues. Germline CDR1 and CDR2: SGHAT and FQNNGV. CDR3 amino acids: CASSRIQGFGTQYF. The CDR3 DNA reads TGTGCCAGCAGCCGCATACAGGGATTTGGGACCCAGTACTTC.

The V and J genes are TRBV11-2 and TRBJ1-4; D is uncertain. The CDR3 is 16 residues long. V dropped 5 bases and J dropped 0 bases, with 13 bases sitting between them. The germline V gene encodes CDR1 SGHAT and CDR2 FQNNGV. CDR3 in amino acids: CASSHEPPTTNEKLFF. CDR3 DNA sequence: TGTGCCAGCAGCCATGAGCCCCCCACAACTAATGAAAAACTGTTTTTT.

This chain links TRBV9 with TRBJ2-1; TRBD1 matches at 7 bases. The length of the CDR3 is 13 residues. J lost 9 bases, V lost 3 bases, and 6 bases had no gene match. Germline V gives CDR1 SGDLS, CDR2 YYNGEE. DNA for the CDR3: TGTGCCAGCAGCGCACAGGGGACCGGTGAGCAGTTCTTC. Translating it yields CASSAQGTGEQFF.

CDR3 sequence: CASSSGLGRDQTQYF. For the CDR3, the DNA is TGTGCCAGCAGCTCGGGTCTCGGTCGGGATCAGACCCAGTACTTC. This sequence joins TRBV7-7 and TRBJ2-5; a weak D match, TRBD2 (5 bases). CDR1 is SSHAT, CDR2 FNYEAQ, per germline (reference sequence). The CDR3 is made up of 15 amino acids. V shed 4 bases and J shed 6 bases, with 18 bases lying between them.